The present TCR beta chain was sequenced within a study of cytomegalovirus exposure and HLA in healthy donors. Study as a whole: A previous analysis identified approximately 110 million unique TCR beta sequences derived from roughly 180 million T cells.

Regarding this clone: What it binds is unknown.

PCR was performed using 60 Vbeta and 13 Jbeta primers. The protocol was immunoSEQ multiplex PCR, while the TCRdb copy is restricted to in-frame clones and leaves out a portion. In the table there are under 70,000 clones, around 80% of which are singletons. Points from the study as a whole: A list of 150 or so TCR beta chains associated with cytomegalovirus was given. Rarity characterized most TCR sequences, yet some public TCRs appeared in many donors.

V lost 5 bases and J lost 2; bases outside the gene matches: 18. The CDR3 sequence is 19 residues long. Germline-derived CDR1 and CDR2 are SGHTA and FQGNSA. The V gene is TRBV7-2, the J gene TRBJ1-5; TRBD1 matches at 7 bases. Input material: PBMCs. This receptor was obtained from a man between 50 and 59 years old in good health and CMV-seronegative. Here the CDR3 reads CASSPSGQAMGTGNQPQHF. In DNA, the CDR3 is TGTGCCAGCAGCCCGTCCGGACAGGCTATGGGTACAGGCAATCAGCCCCAGCATTTT.